One TCR beta chain is described in this entry. The data were obtained in a study of blood T cell repertoires in COVID-19. Study-wide context: Researchers got acute and convalescent COVID-19 samples from the United States, Italy and Spain. Sample material is recorded as cDNA or gDNA derived from T cells, B-cell-depleted T cells, or PBMCs.

The junction had 14 bases not matched to a gene; V was cut back by 6 bases and J by 6 bases. The CDR3 is 17 amino acids. Germline lookup yields CDR1 SGHTA and CDR2 FQGNSA. The repertoire was sequenced with immunoSEQ multiplex PCR; TCRdb's copy has only in-frame clones and lacks some. This repertoire shows under 300,000 clones, approximately 90% found once; its top ten account for 2.1%. The TCR originated in a woman in her forties who had recovered from COVID-19. The rearrangement uses TRBV7-2 and TRBJ1-2; 12 nucleotides line up with TRBD1. Material for sequencing was peripheral blood. CDR3 sequence: CASSRTGTGGAANGYTF. Written as DNA, the CDR3 is TGTGCCAGCAGTAGAACCGGGACAGGGGGCGCGGCAAATGGCTACACCTTC.